The sequence of this TCR beta chain was determined in a study of CD8 T cells in ankylosing spondylitis. This CDR3 contains 16 residues. The germline gives CDR1 SGDLS, CDR2 YYNGEE. Trimming stripped 3 bases from V and 0 bases from J, with 13 bases between. Broader study findings: Reportedly, disease-linked clones are significantly enriched in ankylosing spondylitis patients' matched synovial fluid. Relatively rare in peripheral blood, disease-linked clones were also CD8+. There was a TCR beta motif, made of several highly homologous variants, that appeared characteristic of ankylosing spondylitis blood.

This clonotype was seen at least ten times. Its antigen is not known. Libraries for TCR beta were made by quantitative 5'-RACE with molecular barcodes. TCRdb fed the 5' RACE reads into MiXCR, producing one record per CDR3 protein. Seen here are 380,000 or so distinct CDR3 sequences, roughly 22% observed once, and the top ten hold around 13%. This TCR came from a male donor with ankylosing spondylitis or in good health (not recorded which). This chain connects TRBV9 to TRBJ1-5; D remains unclear. The sample was blood, either unsorted or a sorted T cell fraction (not recorded which). The CDR3 spells CASSASPDYSNQPQHF. CDR3 nucleotide sequence: TGTGCCAGCAGCGCAAGCCCAGATTATAGCAATCAGCCCCAGCATTTT.